This entry concerns a single T cell receptor (beta chain). The target antigen is unknown. The sample originates from a study of early T cells in non-severe SARS-CoV-2 infection. The overall study: Sequenced bulk RNA came from whole blood that was unsorted, and chains were unpaired. Study-wide results and limits: VDJdb matching skewed toward anti-spike CD8 responses, missing private and CD4 specificities.

V was clipped by 6 bases and J by 3 bases; unmatched bases: 9. The CDR3 loop spans 15 amino acids. The V gene's germline CDR1 is SGHVS and CDR2 FQNEAQ. Individually, cDNA molecules had unique molecular identifiers attached to them. TCRdb recomputed calls from the 5' RACE reads with MiXCR, one row per CDR3 protein. The data show under 60,000 distinct CDR3 sequences, with 8.2% seen just once and about 4.2% held by the top ten. This receptor was obtained from an adult who was a healthcare worker with PCR-confirmed SARS-CoV-2 infection or an uninfected control (not recorded which). The sample was whole blood. The chain joins TRBV7-8 to TRBJ2-3; TRBD2 aligns across 7 bases. CDR3 in DNA: TGTGCCAGCAGTCCCGGGACTATAGCTACAGATACGCAGTATTTT. It encodes CASSPGTIATDTQYF.